This is a list of T cell receptor beta chains from one sample in a study of blood T cells in healthy people across ages. TCRdb re-called the 5' RACE reads with MiXCR, one entry per CDR3 protein. The repertoire holds some 900,000 distinct CDR3 sequences, with approximately 49% as singletons. Sequences were obtained from blood. The receptors originated from a man under 40 in good health. CDR3s include the opening cysteine and the closing phenylalanine or tryptophan. A D gene is named only where the DNA matches it firmly. Rows may omit the clone size; those that give it use once, few, many or a size class.

cdr3_length clone_size j_call v_call d_call cdr3_aa cdr3_nt
14 . TRBJ1-1 TRBV27 . CASSLSIGWTEAFF TGTGCCAGCAGTTTATCGATAGGATGGACTGAAGCTTTCTTT
15 . TRBJ2-5 TRBV20-1 TRBD2 CSASTGLVSQETQYF TGCAGTGCTAGTACGGGACTAGTTTCCCAAGAGACCCAGTACTTC
12 . TRBJ2-3 TRBV20-1 . CSASPLGDTQYF TGCAGTGCTAGTCCCCTAGGAGATACGCAGTATTTT
13 . TRBJ2-7 TRBV29-1 . CSVGGGGPYEQYF TGCAGCGTCGGGGGAGGGGGCCCCTACGAGCAGTACTTC
15 . TRBJ2-3 TRBV27 . CASMFGSLGTDTQYF TGTGCCAGCATGTTTGGGTCGCTGGGCACAGATACGCAGTATTTT
17 . TRBJ2-3 TRBV15 TRBD1 CAPSRETWTGLADTQYF TGTGCCCCCAGCAGAGAGACTTGGACAGGGTTGGCAGATACGCAGTATTTT
16 . TRBJ2-1 TRBV7-9 . CASSLGSAGLYNEQFF TGTGCCAGCAGCTTAGGCTCGGCGGGCCTCTACAATGAGCAGTTCTTC
15 few TRBJ1-5 TRBV7-2 . CASSLATTGNQPQHF TGTGCCAGCAGCTTAGCGACCACGGGCAATCAGCCCCAGCATTTT
16 few TRBJ2-1 TRBV6-5 TRBD1 CASTLVPGQGHDEQFF TGTGCCAGCACCTTAGTACCGGGACAGGGGCACGATGAGCAGTTCTTC
15 . TRBJ2-7 TRBV20-1 TRBD2 CSALNPTSGAYEQYF TGCAGTGCTCTTAACCCTACTAGCGGGGCCTACGAGCAGTACTTC
14 few TRBJ1-2 TRBV12-3/TRBV12-4 TRBD1 CASSWTGGAYGYTF TGTGCCAGCAGTTGGACAGGGGGAGCCTATGGCTACACCTTC
14 . TRBJ2-5 TRBV11-2 TRBD2 CASSWGLAEETQYF TGTGCCAGCAGCTGGGGACTAGCGGAAGAGACCCAGTACTTC
13 . TRBJ2-1 TRBV20-1 . CSALGDSSHEQFF TGCAGTGCTCTGGGGGACTCCAGCCATGAGCAGTTCTTC
13 few TRBJ2-1 TRBV12-3/TRBV12-4 . CASSLSINNEQFF TGTGCCAGCAGTTTATCGATAAACAATGAGCAGTTCTTC
15 . TRBJ1-4 TRBV28 TRBD1 CASSSQGAGGEKLFF TGTGCCAGCAGTAGTCAGGGGGCGGGCGGCGAAAAACTGTTTTTT
15 few TRBJ2-7 TRBV6-1 TRBD1 CASGRFQGVSYEQYF TGTGCCAGTGGCCGCTTCCAGGGGGTCAGCTACGAGCAGTACTTC
13 many TRBJ2-1 TRBV5-6 . CASSGQGRNEQFF TGTGCCAGCAGTGGTCAGGGTCGCAATGAGCAGTTCTTC
13 . TRBJ2-1 TRBV12-3/TRBV12-4 TRBD2 CASSYGGFGEQFF TGTGCCAGCAGTTACGGGGGGTTTGGTGAGCAGTTCTTC
14 . TRBJ2-7 TRBV7-2 . CASSLLVGANEQYF TGTGCCAGCAGCCTCCTGGTGGGGGCCAACGAGCAGTACTTC
10 few TRBJ2-3 TRBV29-1 . CSVSTDTQYF TGCAGCGTTAGCACAGATACGCAGTATTTT
15 . TRBJ1-2 TRBV12-3/TRBV12-4 . CASSLGNRLGYGYTF TGTGCCAGCAGTTTAGGGAACAGACTCGGCTATGGCTACACCTTC
14 once TRBJ2-5 TRBV3-1 . CASSRPPSKETQYF TGTGCCAGCAGCCGGCCCCCGAGTAAAGAGACCCAGTACTTC
14 few TRBJ2-3 TRBV5-1 . CASSGGGVTDTQYF TGCGCCAGCAGTGGGGGAGGTGTCACAGATACGCAGTATTTT
15 . TRBJ2-1 TRBV27 . CVSSFPESSYNEQFF TGTGTCAGCAGTTTCCCGGAAAGCTCCTACAATGAGCAGTTCTTC
14 . TRBJ2-3 TRBV6-1 . CASSEAPSTETQYF TGTGCCAGCAGTGAAGCGCCCAGCACAGAGACGCAGTATTTT
14 . TRBJ1-1 TRBV28 . CASSPLYIAREAFF TGTGCCAGCAGTCCCCTTTACATCGCCCGGGAAGCTTTCTTT
15 few TRBJ1-6 TRBV5-4 . CASSLRGGDNSPLHF TGTGCCAGCAGCTTGCGGGGCGGTGATAATTCACCCCTCCACTTT
13 . TRBJ1-1 TRBV4-3 . CASSQDGVTEAFF TGCGCCAGCAGCCAAGATGGGGTTACTGAAGCTTTCTTT
16 . TRBJ1-4 TRBV4-2 . CASSQDVGQKNEKLFF TGTGCCAGCAGCCAAGATGTCGGGCAGAAGAATGAAAAACTGTTTTTT
14 . TRBJ2-7 TRBV10-3 . CAIRGSPSTYEQYF TGTGCCATCAGGGGGTCCCCAAGCACCTACGAGCAGTACTTC
14 . TRBJ2-5 TRBV11-2 TRBD1 CASSVAGTVETQYF TGTGCCAGCAGCGTGGCCGGGACAGTGGAGACCCAGTACTTC
15 once TRBJ1-4 TRBV5-1 . CASSRVEGNGEKLFF TGCGCCAGCAGCCGCGTAGAAGGGAACGGGGAAAAACTGTTTTTT
16 . TRBJ2-2 TRBV28 TRBD2 CASTPSSGGRGGELFF TGTGCCAGCACCCCATCCAGCGGGGGGCGCGGCGGGGAGCTGTTTTTT
17 . TRBJ2-3 TRBV29-1 . CSVFGVGGRYVTDTQYF TGCAGCGTTTTCGGGGTCGGCGGCCGGTATGTCACAGATACGCAGTATTTT
16 . TRBJ2-3 TRBV6-2/TRBV6-3 TRBD2 CASRRGTSGGADTQYF TGTGCCAGCAGAAGAGGGACTAGCGGGGGGGCAGATACGCAGTATTTT
15 once TRBJ2-1 TRBV2 TRBD2 CASSSPGTRSSEQFF TGTGCCAGCAGTTCACCCGGGACTAGGTCGAGTGAGCAGTTCTTC
18 . TRBJ2-5 TRBV20-1 . CSAMPRNLGSFSQETQYF TGCAGTGCTATGCCCAGGAACCTCGGGAGCTTTTCCCAAGAGACCCAGTACTTC
16 few TRBJ2-3 TRBV10-3 TRBD2 CAISESVGLASIIQYF TGTGCCATCAGTGAGTCCGTAGGACTAGCGTCGATTATTCAGTATTTT
15 few TRBJ2-1 TRBV6-1 . CASSEALGSYNEQFF TGTGCCAGCAGTGAAGCGTTGGGCTCCTACAATGAGCAGTTCTTC
13 few TRBJ2-1 TRBV29-1 . CSVEGDWDNEQFF TGCAGCGTTGAGGGGGACTGGGACAATGAGCAGTTCTTC
15 . TRBJ2-1 TRBV24-1 . CATSGWGEVGNEQFF TGTGCCACCAGTGGTTGGGGGGAGGTTGGTAATGAGCAGTTCTTC
13 . TRBJ1-2 TRBV20-1 TRBD1 CGARRTGIYGYTF TGCGGGGCCCGCAGGACAGGGATCTATGGCTACACCTTC
13 . TRBJ2-1 TRBV28 . CASSRARYNEQFF TGTGCCAGCAGTCGCGCTAGATACAATGAGCAGTTCTTC